This TCR beta chain was recorded in a study of metastatic and nonmetastatic thyroid tumors. Overall study context: Peripheral blood and tumor or nodule samples from malignant and benign thyroid patients were compared.

Concerning this clone itself: The antigen remains unidentified.

This CDR3 has 15 amino acids. The ends were cut back, 6 bases at V and 2 bases at J, with 15 bases in the middle. Germline CDR1 reads MNHNS; CDR2 reads SASEGT. Patients underwent thyroid surgery, and none had received any treatment before it. In the original processing: A classifier for distant metastasis in papillary thyroid cancer was constructed using CDR3 differences observed across clinicopathological groups. TCRdb reprocessed the PCR reads via MiXCR. These V and J calls originate from TCRdb's pipeline instead of the authors' own analysis. The sample lists tens of thousands of clones; about a quarter were seen once. Study outcomes and limitations: Relative to benign nodules, malignant thyroid tumors were reportedly characterized by significantly elevated TCR beta diversity in blood and tumor.

The source material was blood. This sequence joins TRBV6-1 and TRBJ2-3; D might be TRBD1 (6 bases). The clonotype was recovered from a female donor with papillary thyroid cancer or a benign thyroid nodule (not recorded which). Some clones in this sample may be carry-over from other donors' samples. In nucleotides, the CDR3 is TGTGCCAGCAGCCCCGGACAGCTCCCCACAGATACGCAGTATTTT. This encodes CASSPGQLPTDTQYF.